The subject of this entry is one T cell receptor (beta chain). What it recognizes is unknown. The sample comes from a study of blood T cells in healthy people across ages. Study findings and constraints: Getting older went along with TCR beta diversity per million T cells dropping roughly linearly.

The CDR3 runs 13 residues. V gave up 6 bases and J gave up 9 bases; unmatched junction bases: 5. Germline lookup yields CDR1 MGHDK and CDR2 SYGVNS. Then a second PCR, running roughly 7 to 11 cycles, was carried out with a sample-barcoded 5' primer and a J-beta primer mix. One entry per CDR3 protein results from TCRdb running MiXCR on the 5' RACE reads. The sample contains about 730,000 distinct CDR3 sequences, roughly 44% of which appear only once. The sequence came from a woman in her sixties in good health. The V call is TRBV25-1, the J call TRBJ1-6; 7 bases are shared with TRBD1. Sequenced input: blood. The CDR3 DNA reads as TGTGCCAGCAGACAGGGGCTCATTTCACCCCTCCACTTT. Protein sequence: CASRQGLISPLHF.